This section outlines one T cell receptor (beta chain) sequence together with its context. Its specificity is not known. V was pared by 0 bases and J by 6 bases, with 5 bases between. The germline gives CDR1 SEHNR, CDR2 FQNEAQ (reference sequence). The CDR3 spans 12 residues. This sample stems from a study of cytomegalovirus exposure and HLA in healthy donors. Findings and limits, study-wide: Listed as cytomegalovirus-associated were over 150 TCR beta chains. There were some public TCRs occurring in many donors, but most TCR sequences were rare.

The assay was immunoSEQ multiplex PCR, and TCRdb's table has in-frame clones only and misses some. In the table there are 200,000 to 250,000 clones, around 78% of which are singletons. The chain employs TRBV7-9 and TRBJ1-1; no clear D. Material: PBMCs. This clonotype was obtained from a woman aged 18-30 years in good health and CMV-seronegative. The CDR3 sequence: CASSLAESEAFF. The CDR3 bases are TGTGCCAGCAGCTTAGCGGAATCTGAAGCTTTCTTT.